This is a list of T cell receptor beta chains from one sample in a study of Graves' ophthalmopathy and Graves' hyperthyroidism. Via MiXCR, TCRdb re-called the multiplex PCR reads, giving one row per CDR3 protein. Among roughly 160,000 distinct CDR3 sequences, more than 30% were seen once, and the ten largest hold around 5.8%. Specimen: peripheral blood. The receptors come from a woman between 40 and 50 years old with Graves' ophthalmopathy. Each CDR3 is given with its conserved first and last residue. D genes are given only for firm matches. A row's size may be missing; if present it is once, few, many or a size class.

TRBV20-1	TRBJ2-5	-	13	TRBD2	CSARTGGDVTQYF	TGCAGTGCTAGGACGGGAGGTGATGTGACCCAGTACTTC
TRBV11-2	TRBJ1-5	many	13	-	CASSGGDNQPQHF	TGTGCCAGCAGCGGGGGAGATAATCAGCCCCAGCATTTT
TRBV12-3/TRBV12-4	TRBJ2-7	-	14	TRBD2	CASSRTSGRYEQYF	TGTGCCAGCAGTAGGACTAGCGGGAGGTACGAGCAGTACTTC
TRBV12-5	TRBJ1-5	once	16	-	CASGPWDGGSNQPQHF	TGTGCTAGTGGTCCCTGGGACGGAGGTAGCAATCAGCCCCAGCATTTT
TRBV6-2/TRBV6-3	TRBJ2-5	-	14	TRBD2	CASTRGGGEETQYF	TGTGCCAGCACCCGCGGGGGGGGAGAAGAGACCCAGTACTTC
TRBV6-2/TRBV6-3	TRBJ1-2	-	14	-	CASSSRYSGYGYTF	TGTGCCAGCAGTTCGAGATATTCCGGCTATGGCTACACCTTC
TRBV10-3	TRBJ1-1	many	16	-	CAISEPRGRMNTEAFF	TGTGCCATCAGTGAGCCAAGGGGCAGAATGAACACTGAAGCTTTCTTT
TRBV4-1	TRBJ2-2	-	13	-	CASSQAKAGELFF	TGCGCCAGCAGCCAAGCTAAGGCCGGGGAGCTGTTTTTT
TRBV12-3/TRBV12-4	TRBJ1-5	-	15	-	CASSQETASNQPQHF	TGTGCCAGCAGTCAAGAGACAGCTAGCAATCAGCCCCAGCATTTT
TRBV7-2	TRBJ2-7	many	14	-	CASSTWPGAYEQYF	TGTGCCAGCAGCACATGGCCAGGGGCCTACGAGCAGTACTTC
TRBV15	TRBJ1-1	many	13	TRBD1	CATSRDRSQEAFF	TGTGCCACCAGCAGGGACAGGTCCCAGGAGGCTTTCTTT
TRBV12-3/TRBV12-4	TRBJ2-7	-	14	TRBD1	CASTKGTGDYEQYF	TGTGCCAGCACAAAGGGGACAGGGGACTACGAGCAGTACTTC
TRBV6-2/TRBV6-3	TRBJ2-7	-	14	-	CASRKHRLSYEQYF	TGTGCCAGCAGGAAACACAGGCTCTCCTACGAGCAGTACTTC
TRBV11-2	TRBJ1-2	many	14	-	CASSPTPWVYGYTF	TGTGCCAGCAGCCCTACTCCGTGGGTCTATGGCTACACCTTC